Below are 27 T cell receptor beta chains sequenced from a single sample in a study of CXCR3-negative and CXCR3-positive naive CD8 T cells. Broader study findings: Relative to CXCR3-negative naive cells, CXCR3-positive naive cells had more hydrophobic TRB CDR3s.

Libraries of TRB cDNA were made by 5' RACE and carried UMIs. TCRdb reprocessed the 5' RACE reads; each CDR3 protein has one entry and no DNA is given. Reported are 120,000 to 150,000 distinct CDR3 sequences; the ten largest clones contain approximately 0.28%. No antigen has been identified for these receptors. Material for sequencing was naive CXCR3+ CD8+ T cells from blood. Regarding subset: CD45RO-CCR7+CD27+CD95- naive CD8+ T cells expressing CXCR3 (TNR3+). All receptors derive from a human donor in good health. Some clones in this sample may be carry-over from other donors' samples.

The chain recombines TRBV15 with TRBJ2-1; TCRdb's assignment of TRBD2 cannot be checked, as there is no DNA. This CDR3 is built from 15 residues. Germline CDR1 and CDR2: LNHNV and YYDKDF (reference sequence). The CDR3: CATSWGLAGAEEQFF.

CDR3 amino acids: CASRWAGNTEAFF. The chain recombines TRBV6-2 or TRBV6-3 with TRBJ1-1. The CDR3 runs to 13 residues. Germline V gene sequence: CDR1 MNHEY, CDR2 SVGEGT.

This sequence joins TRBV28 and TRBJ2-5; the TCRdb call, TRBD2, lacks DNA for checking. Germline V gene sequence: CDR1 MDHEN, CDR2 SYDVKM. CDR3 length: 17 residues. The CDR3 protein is CASSSLTGLRRQETQYF.

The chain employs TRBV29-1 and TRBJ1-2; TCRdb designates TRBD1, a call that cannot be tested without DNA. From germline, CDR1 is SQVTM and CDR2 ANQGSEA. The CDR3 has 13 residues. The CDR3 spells CSVEIPNRVGYTF. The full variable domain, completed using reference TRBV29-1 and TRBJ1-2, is SAVISQKPSRDICQRGTSLTIQCQVDSQVTMMFWYRQQPGQSLTLIATANQGSEATYESGFVIDKFPISRPNLTFSTLTVSNMSPEDSSIYLCSVEIPNRVGYTFGSGTRLTVV.

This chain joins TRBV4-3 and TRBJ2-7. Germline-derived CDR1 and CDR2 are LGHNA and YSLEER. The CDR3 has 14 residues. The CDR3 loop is CASSQGILGYEQYF.

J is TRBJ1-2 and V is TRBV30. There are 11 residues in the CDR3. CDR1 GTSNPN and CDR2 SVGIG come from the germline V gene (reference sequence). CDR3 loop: CAWSVYGGYTF. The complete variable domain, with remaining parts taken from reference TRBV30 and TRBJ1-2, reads SQTIHQWPATLVQPVGSPLSLECTVEGTSNPNLYWYRQAAGRGLQLLFYSVGIGQISSEVPQNLSASRPQDRQFILSSKKLLLSDSGFYLCAWSVYGGYTFGSGTRLTVV.

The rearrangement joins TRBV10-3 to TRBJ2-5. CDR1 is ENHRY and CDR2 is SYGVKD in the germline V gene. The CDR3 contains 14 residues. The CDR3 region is CAISESTDQETQYF.

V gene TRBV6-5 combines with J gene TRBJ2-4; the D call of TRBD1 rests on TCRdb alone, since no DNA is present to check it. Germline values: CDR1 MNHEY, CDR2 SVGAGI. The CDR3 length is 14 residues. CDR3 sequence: CASSRTGGWNIQYF.

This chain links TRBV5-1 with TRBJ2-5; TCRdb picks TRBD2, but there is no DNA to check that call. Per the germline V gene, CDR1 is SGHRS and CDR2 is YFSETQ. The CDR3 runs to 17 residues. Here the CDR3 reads CASSLEGTSGSRETQYF.

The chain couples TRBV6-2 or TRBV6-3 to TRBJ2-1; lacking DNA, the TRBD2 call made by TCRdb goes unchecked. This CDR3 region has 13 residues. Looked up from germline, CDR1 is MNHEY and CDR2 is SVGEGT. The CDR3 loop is CASSYGRNNEQFF.

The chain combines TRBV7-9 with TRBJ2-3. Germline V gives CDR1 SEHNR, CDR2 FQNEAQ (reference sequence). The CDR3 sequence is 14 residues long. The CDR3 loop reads CASSSQASTDTQYF.

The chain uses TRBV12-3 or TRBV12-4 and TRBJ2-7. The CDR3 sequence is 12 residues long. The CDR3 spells CASSFSRLEQYF.

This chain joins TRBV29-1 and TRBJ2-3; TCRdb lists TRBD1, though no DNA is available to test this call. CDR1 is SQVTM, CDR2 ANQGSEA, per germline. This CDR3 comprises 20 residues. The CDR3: CSVEGGWQGAGLYSADTQYF.

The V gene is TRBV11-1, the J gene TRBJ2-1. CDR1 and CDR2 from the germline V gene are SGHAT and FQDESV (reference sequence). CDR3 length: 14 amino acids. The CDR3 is CASSSTWTYNEQFF.

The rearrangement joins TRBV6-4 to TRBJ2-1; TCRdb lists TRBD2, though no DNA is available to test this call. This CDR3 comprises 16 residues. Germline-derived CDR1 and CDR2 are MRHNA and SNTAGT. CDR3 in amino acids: CASSLGRGSGTDEQFF.

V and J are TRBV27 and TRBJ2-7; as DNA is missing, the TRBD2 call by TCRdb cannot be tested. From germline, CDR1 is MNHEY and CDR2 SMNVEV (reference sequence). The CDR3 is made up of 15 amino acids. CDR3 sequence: CASSPNSGFSYEQYF.

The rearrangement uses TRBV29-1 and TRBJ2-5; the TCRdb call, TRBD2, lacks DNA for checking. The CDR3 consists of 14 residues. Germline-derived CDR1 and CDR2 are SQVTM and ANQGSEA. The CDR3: CSVDKGTTQETQYF.

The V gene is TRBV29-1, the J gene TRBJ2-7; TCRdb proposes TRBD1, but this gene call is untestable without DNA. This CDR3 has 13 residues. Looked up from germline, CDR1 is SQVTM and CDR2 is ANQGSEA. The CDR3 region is CSVLDSPPYEQYF.

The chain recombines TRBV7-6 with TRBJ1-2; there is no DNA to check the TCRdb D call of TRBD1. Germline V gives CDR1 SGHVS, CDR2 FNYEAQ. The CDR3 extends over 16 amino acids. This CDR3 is CASSLVTGDIIDGYTF.

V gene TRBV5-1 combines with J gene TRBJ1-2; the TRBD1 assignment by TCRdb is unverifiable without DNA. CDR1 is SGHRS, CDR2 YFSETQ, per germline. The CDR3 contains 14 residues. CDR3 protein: CASSLVGAGAGYTF.

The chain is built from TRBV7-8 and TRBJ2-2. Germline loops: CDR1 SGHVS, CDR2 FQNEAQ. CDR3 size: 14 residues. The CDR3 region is CASSLGHPKGELFF.

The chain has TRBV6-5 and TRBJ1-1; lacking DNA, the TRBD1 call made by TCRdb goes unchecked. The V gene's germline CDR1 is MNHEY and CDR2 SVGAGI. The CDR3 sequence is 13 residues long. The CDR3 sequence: CASSYSPGNEAFF.

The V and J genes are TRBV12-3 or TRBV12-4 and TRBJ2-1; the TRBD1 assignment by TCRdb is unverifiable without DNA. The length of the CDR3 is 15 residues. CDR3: CASIGGAGSYNEQFF.

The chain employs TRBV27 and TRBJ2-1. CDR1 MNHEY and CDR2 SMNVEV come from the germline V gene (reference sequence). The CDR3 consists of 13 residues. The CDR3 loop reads CASSLPGFNEQFF.

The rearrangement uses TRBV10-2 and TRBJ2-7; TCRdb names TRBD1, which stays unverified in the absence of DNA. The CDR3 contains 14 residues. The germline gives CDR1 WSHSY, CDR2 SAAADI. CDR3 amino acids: CASGWTASSYEQYF.

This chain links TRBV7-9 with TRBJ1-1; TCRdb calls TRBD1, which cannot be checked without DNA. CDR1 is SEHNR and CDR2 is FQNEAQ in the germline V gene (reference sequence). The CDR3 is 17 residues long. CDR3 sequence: CASSSGTGSVLNTEAFF. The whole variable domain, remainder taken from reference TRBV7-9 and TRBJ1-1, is DTGVSQNPRHKITKRGQNVTFRCDPISEHNRLYWYRQTLGQGPEFLTYFQNEAQLEKSRLLSDRFSAERPKGSFSTLEIQRTEQGDSAMYLCASSSGTGSVLNTEAFFGQGTRLTVV.

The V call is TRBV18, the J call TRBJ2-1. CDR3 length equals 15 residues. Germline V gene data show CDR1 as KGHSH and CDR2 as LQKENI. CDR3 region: CASSPIPKVEDEQFF.